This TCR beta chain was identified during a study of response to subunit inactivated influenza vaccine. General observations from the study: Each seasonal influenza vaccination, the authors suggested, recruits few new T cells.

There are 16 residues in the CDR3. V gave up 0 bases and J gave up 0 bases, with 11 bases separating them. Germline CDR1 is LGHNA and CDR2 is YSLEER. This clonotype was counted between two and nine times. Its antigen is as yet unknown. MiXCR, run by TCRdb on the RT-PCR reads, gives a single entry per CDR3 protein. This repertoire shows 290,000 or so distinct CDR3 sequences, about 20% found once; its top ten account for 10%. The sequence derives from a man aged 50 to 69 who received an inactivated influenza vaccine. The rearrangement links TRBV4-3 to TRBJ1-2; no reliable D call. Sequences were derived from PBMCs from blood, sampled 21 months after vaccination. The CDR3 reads CASSQDIRVANYGYTF. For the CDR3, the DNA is TGCGCCAGCAGCCAAGATATAAGGGTAGCTAACTATGGCTACACCTTC.